This T cell receptor (beta chain) stems from a study of shared clonotypes between healthy human individuals. Findings and caveats of the study: In a handful of donors, roughly 5.2% of naive CD4 clonotypes appeared in common. In contrast to clonotypes shared by all four donors, non-shared clonotypes had lower generation probabilities.

Recent acute infections and vaccinations were absent in the healthy HIV-negative adult donors. Within Nashville, Tennessee resided all donors, each a Caucasian adult. Profiled with immunoSEQ multiplex PCR; TCRdb holds only in-frame clones, not every one. The sample holds over a million clones, around 97% seen once. The CDR3 totals 14 residues. V lost 2 bases and J 2 bases, leaving 10 bases between the germline ends. CDR1 is SGHVS and CDR2 is FQNEAQ in the germline V gene. This clone was picked up one time. Its antigen is still unknown. This receptor was obtained from a young man in good health. The gene calls are TRBV7-8 and TRBJ2-7; D is undetermined. The sample comprised naive CD4+ T cells sorted from blood. The subset was: CD45RA+ positively selected. CDR3 amino acids: CASSLTDRTYEQYF. CDR3 DNA sequence: TGTGCCAGCAGCTTAACGGACCGCACCTACGAGCAGTACTTC.